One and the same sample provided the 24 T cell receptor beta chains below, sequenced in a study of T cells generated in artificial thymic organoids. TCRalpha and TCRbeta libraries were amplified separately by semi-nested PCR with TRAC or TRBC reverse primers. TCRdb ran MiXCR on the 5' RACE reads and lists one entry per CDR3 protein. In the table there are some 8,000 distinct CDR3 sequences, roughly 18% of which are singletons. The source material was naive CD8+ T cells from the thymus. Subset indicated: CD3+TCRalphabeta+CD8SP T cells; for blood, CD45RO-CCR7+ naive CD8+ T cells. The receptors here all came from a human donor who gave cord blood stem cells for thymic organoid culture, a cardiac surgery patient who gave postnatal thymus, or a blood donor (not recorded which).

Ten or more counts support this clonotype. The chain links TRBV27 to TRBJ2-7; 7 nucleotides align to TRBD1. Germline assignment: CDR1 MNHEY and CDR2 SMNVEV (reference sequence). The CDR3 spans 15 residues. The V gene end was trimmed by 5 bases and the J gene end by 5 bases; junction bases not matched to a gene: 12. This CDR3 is CASSPIPGQSDEQYF. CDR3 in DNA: TGTGCCAGCAGTCCAATCCCGGGACAGTCCGACGAGCAGTACTTC.

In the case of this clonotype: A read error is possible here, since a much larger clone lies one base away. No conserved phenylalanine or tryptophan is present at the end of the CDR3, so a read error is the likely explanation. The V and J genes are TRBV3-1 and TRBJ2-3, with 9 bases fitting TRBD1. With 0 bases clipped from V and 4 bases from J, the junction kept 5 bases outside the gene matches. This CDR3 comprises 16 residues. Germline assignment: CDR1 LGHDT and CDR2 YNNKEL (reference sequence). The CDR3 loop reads CASSQEGTGRSDTQYL. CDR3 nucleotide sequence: TGTGCCAGCAGCCAAGAGGGGACAGGGAGGTCAGATACGCAGTATTTA.

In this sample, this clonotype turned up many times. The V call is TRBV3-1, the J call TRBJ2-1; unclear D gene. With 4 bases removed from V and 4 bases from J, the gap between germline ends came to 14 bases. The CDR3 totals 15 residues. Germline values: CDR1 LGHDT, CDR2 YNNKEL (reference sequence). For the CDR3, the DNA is TGTGCCAGCAGCCCGACAACACCTACGTACAATGAGCAGTTCTTC. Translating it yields CASSPTTPTYNEQFF.

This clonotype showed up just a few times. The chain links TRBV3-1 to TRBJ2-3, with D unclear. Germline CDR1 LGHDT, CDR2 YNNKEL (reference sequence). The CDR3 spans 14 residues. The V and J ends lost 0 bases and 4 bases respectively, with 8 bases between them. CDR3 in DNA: TGTGCCAGCAGCCAAGATTCTGAACCAGATACGCAGTATTTT. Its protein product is CASSQDSEPDTQYF.

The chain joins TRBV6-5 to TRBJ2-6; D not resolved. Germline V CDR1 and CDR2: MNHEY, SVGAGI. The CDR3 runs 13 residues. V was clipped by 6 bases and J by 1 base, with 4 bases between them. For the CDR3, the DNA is TGTGCCAGCAGACCGTCTGGGGCCAACGTCCTGACTTTC. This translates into CASRPSGANVLTF.

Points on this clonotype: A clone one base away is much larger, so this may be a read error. CDR3 sequence (DNA): TGTGCCAGCCGTTACTTGGGTTCCGGGGAGCTGTTTTTT. The encoded protein is CASRYLGSGELFF. V gene TRBV6-2 or TRBV6-3 combines with J gene TRBJ2-2; the D is unclear. Germline assignment: CDR1 MNHEY and CDR2 SVGEGT. CDR3 length: 13 amino acids.

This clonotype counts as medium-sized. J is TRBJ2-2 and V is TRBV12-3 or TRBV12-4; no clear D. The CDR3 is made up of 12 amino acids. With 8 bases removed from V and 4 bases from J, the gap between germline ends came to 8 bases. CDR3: CASWQSTGELFF. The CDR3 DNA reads TGTGCCAGCTGGCAGTCCACCGGGGAGCTGTTTTTT.

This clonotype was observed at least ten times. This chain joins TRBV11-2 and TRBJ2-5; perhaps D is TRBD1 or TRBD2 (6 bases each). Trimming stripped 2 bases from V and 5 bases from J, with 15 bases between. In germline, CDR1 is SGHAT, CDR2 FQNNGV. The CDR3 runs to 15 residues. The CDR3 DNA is TGTGCCAGCAGCTTATTGGGGACCGGGGGCGAGACCCAGTACTTC. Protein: CASSLLGTGGETQYF.

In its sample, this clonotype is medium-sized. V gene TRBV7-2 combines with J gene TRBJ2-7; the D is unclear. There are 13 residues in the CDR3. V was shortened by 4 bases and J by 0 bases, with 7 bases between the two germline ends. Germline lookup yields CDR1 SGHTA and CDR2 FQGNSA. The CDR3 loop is CASSYRSSYEQYF. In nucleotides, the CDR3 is TGTGCCAGCAGCTATAGAAGCTCCTACGAGCAGTACTTC. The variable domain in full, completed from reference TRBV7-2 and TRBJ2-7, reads GAGVSQSPSNKVTEKGKDVELRCDPISGHTALYWYRQSLGQGLEFLIYFQGNSAPDKSGLPSDRFSAERTGGSVSTLTIQRTQQEDSAVYLCASSYRSSYEQYFGPGTRLTVT.

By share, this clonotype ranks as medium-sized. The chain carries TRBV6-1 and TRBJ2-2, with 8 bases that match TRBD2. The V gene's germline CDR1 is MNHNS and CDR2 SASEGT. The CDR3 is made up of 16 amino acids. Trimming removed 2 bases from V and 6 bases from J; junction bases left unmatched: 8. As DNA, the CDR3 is TGTGCCAGCAGTGAATGGCTAGCGGGTTTCCCCGGGGAGCTGTTTTTT. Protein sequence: CASSEWLAGFPGELFF.

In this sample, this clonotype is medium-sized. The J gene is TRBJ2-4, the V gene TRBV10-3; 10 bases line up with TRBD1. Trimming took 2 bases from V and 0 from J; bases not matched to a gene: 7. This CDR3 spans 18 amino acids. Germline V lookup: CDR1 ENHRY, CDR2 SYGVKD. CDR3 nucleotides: TGTGCCATCAGTGAGGGAATGACAGGGGGCTTAGCCAAAAACATTCAGTACTTC. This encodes CAISEGMTGGLAKNIQYF.

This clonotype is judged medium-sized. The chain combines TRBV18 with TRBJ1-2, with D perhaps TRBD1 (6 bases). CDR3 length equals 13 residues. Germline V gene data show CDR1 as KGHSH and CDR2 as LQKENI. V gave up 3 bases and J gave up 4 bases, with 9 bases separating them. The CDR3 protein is CASSPNRVYGYTF. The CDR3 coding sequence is TGTGCCAGCTCACCCAACAGGGTCTATGGCTACACCTTC.

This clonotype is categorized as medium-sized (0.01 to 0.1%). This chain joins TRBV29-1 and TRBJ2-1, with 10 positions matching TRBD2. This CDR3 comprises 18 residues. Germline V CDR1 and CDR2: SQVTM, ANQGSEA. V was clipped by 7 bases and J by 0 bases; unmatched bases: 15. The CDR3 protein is CSAEGPISGGPSYNEQFF. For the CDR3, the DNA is TGCAGCGCCGAAGGGCCCATTAGCGGGGGGCCCTCCTACAATGAGCAGTTCTTC.

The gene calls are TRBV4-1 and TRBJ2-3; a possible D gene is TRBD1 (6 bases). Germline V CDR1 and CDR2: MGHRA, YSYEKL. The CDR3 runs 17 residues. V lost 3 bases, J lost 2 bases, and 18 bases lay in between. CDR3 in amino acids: CASSHLPGHIFTDTQYF. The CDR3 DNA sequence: TGCGCCAGCAGCCACCTACCGGGACACATTTTCACAGATACGCAGTATTTT.

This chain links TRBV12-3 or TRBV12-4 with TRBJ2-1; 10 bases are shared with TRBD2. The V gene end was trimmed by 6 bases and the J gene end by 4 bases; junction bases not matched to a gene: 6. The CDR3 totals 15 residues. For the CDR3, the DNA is TGTGCCAGCAGCCCGACTAGCGGGCTTTACAATGAGCAGTTCTTC. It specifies CASSPTSGLYNEQFF.

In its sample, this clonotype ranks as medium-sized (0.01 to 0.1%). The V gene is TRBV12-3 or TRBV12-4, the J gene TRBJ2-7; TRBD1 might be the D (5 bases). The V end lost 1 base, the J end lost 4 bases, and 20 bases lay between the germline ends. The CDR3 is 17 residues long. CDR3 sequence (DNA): TGTGCCAGCAGTTTAGGTGTGACTGGGGCGCTGAGGTACGAGCAGTACTTC. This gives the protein CASSLGVTGALRYEQYF.

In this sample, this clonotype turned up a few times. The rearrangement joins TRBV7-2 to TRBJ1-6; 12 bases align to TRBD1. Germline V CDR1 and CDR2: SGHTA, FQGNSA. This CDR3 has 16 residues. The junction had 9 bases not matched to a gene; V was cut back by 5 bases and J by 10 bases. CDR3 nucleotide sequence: TGTGCCAGCAGCCCCCGGGACAGGGGGCTTTGGTCACCCCTCCACTTT. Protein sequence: CASSPRDRGLWSPLHF.

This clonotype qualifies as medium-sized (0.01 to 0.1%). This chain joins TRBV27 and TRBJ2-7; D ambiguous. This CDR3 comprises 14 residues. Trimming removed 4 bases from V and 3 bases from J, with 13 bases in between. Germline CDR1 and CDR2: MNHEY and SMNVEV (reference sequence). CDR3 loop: CASSSRGIVYEQYF. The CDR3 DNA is TGTGCCAGCAGTTCGAGAGGAATTGTCTACGAGCAGTACTTC.

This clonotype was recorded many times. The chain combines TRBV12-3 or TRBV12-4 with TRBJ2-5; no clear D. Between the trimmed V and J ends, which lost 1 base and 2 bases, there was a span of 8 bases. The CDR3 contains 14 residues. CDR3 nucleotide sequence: TGTGCCAGCAGTTTAGAGGGATCTCAAGAGACCCAGTACTTC. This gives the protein CASSLEGSQETQYF.

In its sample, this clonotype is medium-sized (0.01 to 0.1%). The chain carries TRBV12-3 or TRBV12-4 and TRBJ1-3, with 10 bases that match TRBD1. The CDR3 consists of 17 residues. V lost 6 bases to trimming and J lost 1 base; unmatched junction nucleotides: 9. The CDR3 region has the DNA TGTGCCAGCAGCCCATCGACAGGGGGCTGGTCTGGAAACACCATATATTTT. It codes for CASSPSTGGWSGNTIYF.

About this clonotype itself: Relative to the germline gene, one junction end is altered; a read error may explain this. CDR3 sequence (DNA): TGCGGTGCTAGGAGACAGGCTATTAGCGGGAGGCCTTACAATGAGCAGTTCTTC. The encoded protein is CGARRQAISGRPYNEQFF. The chain employs TRBV20-1 and TRBJ2-1; 10 bases line up with TRBD2. CDR3 length equals 18 residues. Germline V gene sequence: CDR1 DFQATT, CDR2 SNEGSKA (reference sequence).

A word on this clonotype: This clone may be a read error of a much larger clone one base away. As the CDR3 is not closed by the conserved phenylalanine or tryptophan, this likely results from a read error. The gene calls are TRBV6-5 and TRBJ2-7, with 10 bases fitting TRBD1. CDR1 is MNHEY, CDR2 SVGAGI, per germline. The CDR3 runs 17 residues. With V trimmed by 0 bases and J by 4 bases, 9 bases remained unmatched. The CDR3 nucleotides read TGTGCCAGCAGTTACTCGGTCGGGACAGGGGTCGGGTACGAGCAGTACCTC. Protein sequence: CASSYSVGTGVGYEQYL.

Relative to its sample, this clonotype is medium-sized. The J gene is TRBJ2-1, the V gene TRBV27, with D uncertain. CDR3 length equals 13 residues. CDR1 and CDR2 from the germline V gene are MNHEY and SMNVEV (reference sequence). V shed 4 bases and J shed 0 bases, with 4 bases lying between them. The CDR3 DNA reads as TGTGCCAGCAGTTCCCTCTCCTACAATGAGCAGTTCTTC. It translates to CASSSLSYNEQFF.

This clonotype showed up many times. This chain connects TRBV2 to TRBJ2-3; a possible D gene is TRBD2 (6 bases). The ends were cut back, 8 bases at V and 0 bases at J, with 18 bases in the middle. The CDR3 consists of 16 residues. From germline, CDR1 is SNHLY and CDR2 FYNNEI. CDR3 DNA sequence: TGTGCCAGCCAAATAGCGGTGGGGGTAAGCACAGATACGCAGTATTTT. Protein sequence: CASQIAVGVSTDTQYF.